The clone carrying this TCR beta chain was detected once. Germline CDR1 is SGHNT and CDR2 is YYREEE (reference sequence). Trimming pared 2 bases from V and 2 bases from J, leaving 5 bases between. CDR3 size: 13 residues. The data derive from a study of T cell responses to AZD1222 COVID-19 vaccine. TCRdb's table, derived via immunoSEQ multiplex PCR, lists solely in-frame clones and lacks some. The table records around 150,000 clones, 80% to 95% of them present only once. The rearrangement uses TRBV5-4 and TRBJ1-3; D is unclear. The sample here was peripheral blood, taken 28 days after the second AZD1222 dose. The receptor was derived from an adult who received the AZD1222 COVID-19 vaccine. The DNA for the CDR3 is TGTGCCAGCAGCTTTGGGGCTGGAAACACCATATATTTT. It translates to CASSFGAGNTIYF.